Listed below are T cell receptor beta chains from one sample, sequenced in a study of human T cells and chemical hapten exposure. Each CDR3 protein gets one entry after TCRdb re-called the RACE reads with MiXCR. The sample contains about 54,000 distinct CDR3 sequences, around 9.4% of which appear only once. Sequencing used whole blood, obtained in connection with sensitization to the hapten diphenylcyclopropenone (DPC). These receptors came from a woman aged 50 to 60 with alopecia areata. Some clones in this sample may be carry-over from other donors' samples. CDR3s include the opening cysteine and the closing phenylalanine or tryptophan. A D gene is named only where the DNA matches it firmly. Size tells how often a clone was seen (once, few, many) or the class of an expanded clone, and some rows leave it out.

CDR3 protein: CASSYSKKAFF
CDR3 DNA: TGTGCCAGCAGTTACTCGAAGAAAGCTTTCTTT
V gene: TRBV6-5
D gene: NA
clone size: few
J gene: TRBJ1-1

CDR3 protein: CSARVFTSGVGQETQYF
CDR3 DNA: TGCAGTGCTAGAGTCTTTACTAGCGGGGTAGGGCAAGAGACCCAGTACTTC
V gene: TRBV20-1
D gene: TRBD2
clone size: NA
J gene: TRBJ2-5

CDR3 protein: CASRGTNQPQHF
CDR3 DNA: TGTGCCAGCCGGGGGACGAATCAGCCCCAGCATTTT
V gene: TRBV28
D gene: NA
clone size: few
J gene: TRBJ1-5

CDR3 protein: CSARDRIWTPEAFF
CDR3 DNA: TGCAGTGCTAGAGATAGAATCTGGACCCCGGAAGCTTTCTTT
V gene: TRBV20-1
D gene: NA
clone size: many
J gene: TRBJ1-1

CDR3 protein: CASSQDKGYNEQFF
CDR3 DNA: TGTGCCAGCAGCCAAGATAAGGGTTACAATGAGCAGTTCTTC
V gene: TRBV3-1
D gene: NA
clone size: few
J gene: TRBJ2-1

CDR3 protein: CASSHGQGLNTEAFF
CDR3 DNA: TGTGCCAGCAGCCACGGGCAGGGATTGAACACTGAAGCTTTCTTT
V gene: TRBV14
D gene: NA
clone size: many
J gene: TRBJ1-1

CDR3 protein: CASSLRGASSTDTQYF
CDR3 DNA: TGTGCCAGCAGCTTGAGGGGTGCCTCTAGCACAGATACGCAGTATTTT
V gene: TRBV7-9
D gene: NA
clone size: many
J gene: TRBJ2-3

CDR3 protein: CASSLSIRVANHEKLFF
CDR3 DNA: TGTGCCAGCAGTTTAAGTATTCGGGTAGCAAATCATGAAAAACTGTTTTTT
V gene: TRBV12-3/TRBV12-4
D gene: NA
clone size: many
J gene: TRBJ1-4

CDR3 protein: CASSLEGRSTGGYTF
CDR3 DNA: TGTGCCAGCAGCTTAGAAGGGAGATCCACGGGCGGCTACACCTTC
V gene: TRBV11-2
D gene: NA
clone size: many
J gene: TRBJ1-2

CDR3 protein: CASRPWASNEKLFF
CDR3 DNA: TGTGCCAGCAGGCCCTGGGCTTCCAATGAAAAACTGTTTTTT
V gene: TRBV6-6
D gene: NA
clone size: few
J gene: TRBJ1-4

CDR3 protein: CASSLDRYPSSYNEQFF
CDR3 DNA: TGTGCCAGCAGCTTGGACCGCTATCCAAGCTCCTACAATGAGCAGTTCTTC
V gene: TRBV5-5
D gene: NA
clone size: NA
J gene: TRBJ2-1

CDR3 protein: CASRPLSQVSNQPQHF
CDR3 DNA: TGTGCCAGTAGGCCCCTCTCACAGGTTAGCAATCAGCCCCAGCATTTT
V gene: TRBV19
D gene: NA
clone size: NA
J gene: TRBJ1-5

CDR3 protein: CASSSRAPSGNTIYF
CDR3 DNA: TGTGCCAGCAGCTCCCGGGCCCCCTCTGGAAACACCATATATTTT
V gene: TRBV7-9
D gene: NA
clone size: many
J gene: TRBJ1-3

CDR3 protein: CASSPGGVGADTQYF
CDR3 DNA: TGTGCCAGCAGCCCCGGGGGGGTGGGCGCAGATACGCAGTATTTT
V gene: TRBV28
D gene: TRBD2
clone size: few
J gene: TRBJ2-3

CDR3 protein: CASSPGTSGQETQYF
CDR3 DNA: TGTGCCAGCAGTCCCGGGACTAGCGGACAAGAGACCCAGTACTTC
V gene: TRBV12-3/TRBV12-4
D gene: TRBD2
clone size: many
J gene: TRBJ2-5

CDR3 protein: CASSPNLDSAFF
CDR3 DNA: TGTGCCAGCTCACCAAATCTGGATTCTGCTTTCTTT
V gene: TRBV18
D gene: NA
clone size: many
J gene: TRBJ1-1

CDR3 protein: CASSLVGRTDSGNTIYF
CDR3 DNA: TGTGCCAGCAGCTTGGTGGGGCGTACGGACTCTGGAAACACCATATATTTT
V gene: TRBV5-5
D gene: NA
clone size: many
J gene: TRBJ1-3

CDR3 protein: CASSPGQNPTYEQYF
CDR3 DNA: TGCGCCAGCAGCCCGGGACAGAACCCTACCTACGAGCAGTACTTC
V gene: TRBV5-1
D gene: TRBD1
clone size: NA
J gene: TRBJ2-7

CDR3 protein: CASSQETGDRGLEMNTEAFF
CDR3 DNA: TGCGCCAGCAGCCAAGAGACCGGGGACAGGGGTTTAGAGATGAACACTGAAGCTTTCTTT
V gene: TRBV4-3
D gene: TRBD1
clone size: many
J gene: TRBJ1-1

CDR3 protein: CASSLGGAGTDTQYF
CDR3 DNA: TGTGCCAGCAGCCTCGGTGGGGCTGGCACAGATACGCAGTATTTT
V gene: TRBV5-4
D gene: NA
clone size: many
J gene: TRBJ2-3

CDR3 protein: CSVSSGHQNTEAFF
CDR3 DNA: TGCAGCGTGTCTTCGGGACACCAGAACACTGAAGCTTTCTTT
V gene: TRBV29-1
D gene: NA
clone size: NA
J gene: TRBJ1-1

CDR3 protein: CASSAGQGAYEQYF
CDR3 DNA: TGTGCCAGCAGTGCGGGACAGGGTGCCTACGAGCAGTACTTC
V gene: TRBV28
D gene: TRBD1
clone size: NA
J gene: TRBJ2-7

CDR3 protein: CASTRTGEKSFF
CDR3 DNA: TGTGCCAGCACAAGGACAGGGGAAAAGTCTTTCTTT
V gene: TRBV7-9
D gene: TRBD1
clone size: many
J gene: TRBJ1-1

CDR3 protein: CASSPGQGTNEKLFF
CDR3 DNA: TGTGCCAGCAGCCCCGGACAGGGAACTAATGAAAAACTGTTTTTT
V gene: TRBV9
D gene: TRBD1
clone size: many
J gene: TRBJ1-4

CDR3 protein: CSARESGEQYF
CDR3 DNA: TGCAGTGCTAGAGAGAGTGGCGAGCAGTACTTC
V gene: TRBV20-1
D gene: NA
clone size: NA
J gene: TRBJ2-7

CDR3 protein: CASSPVLSTTTYEQYF
CDR3 DNA: TGTGCCAGCAGCCCAGTCTTGAGTACGACTACCTACGAGCAGTACTTC
V gene: TRBV11-2
D gene: NA
clone size: few
J gene: TRBJ2-7

CDR3 protein: CASRTGSVYEQYF
CDR3 DNA: TGTGCCAGCAGGACGGGGTCCGTCTACGAGCAGTACTTC
V gene: TRBV6-2/TRBV6-3
D gene: NA
clone size: few
J gene: TRBJ2-7

CDR3 protein: CASSLSNVGNTIYF
CDR3 DNA: TGCGCCAGCAGCTTGTCCAACGTTGGAAACACCATATATTTT
V gene: TRBV5-1
D gene: NA
clone size: NA
J gene: TRBJ1-3

CDR3 protein: CSVEDAGGPGELFF
CDR3 DNA: TGCAGCGTTGAAGATGCGGGGGGTCCCGGGGAGCTGTTTTTT
V gene: TRBV29-1
D gene: TRBD2
clone size: NA
J gene: TRBJ2-2

CDR3 protein: CASSQDPWGGTLSSYNEQFF
CDR3 DNA: TGTGCCAGCAGCCAAGATCCCTGGGGAGGGACCCTCAGCTCCTACAATGAGCAGTTCTTC
V gene: TRBV4-2
D gene: TRBD2
clone size: NA
J gene: TRBJ2-1

CDR3 protein: CASSLRRQREAFF
CDR3 DNA: TGTGCCAGCAGCTTAAGGCGCCAGAGAGAAGCTTTCTTT
V gene: TRBV7-2
D gene: NA
clone size: many
J gene: TRBJ1-1

CDR3 protein: CASSYSGPNYGYTF
CDR3 DNA: TGTGCCAGCAGTTACTCCGGACCTAACTATGGCTACACCTTC
V gene: TRBV6-5
D gene: NA
clone size: few
J gene: TRBJ1-2

CDR3 protein: CASSQDIHSNQPQHF
CDR3 DNA: TGCGCCAGCAGCCAAGATATACACAGCAATCAGCCCCAGCATTTT
V gene: TRBV4-1
D gene: NA
clone size: NA
J gene: TRBJ1-5

CDR3 protein: CASSYSGTLTGELFF
CDR3 DNA: TGTGCCAGCAGTTACTCGGGGACACTGACCGGGGAGCTGTTTTTT
V gene: TRBV6-6
D gene: NA
clone size: few
J gene: TRBJ2-2

CDR3 protein: CASSSQGALTGELFF
CDR3 DNA: TGTGCCAGCAGCTCACAGGGTGCTTTAACCGGGGAGCTGTTTTTT
V gene: TRBV5-5
D gene: NA
clone size: few
J gene: TRBJ2-2

CDR3 protein: CASSNGNRPQHF
CDR3 DNA: TGTGCCAGCAGTAACGGCAACCGGCCCCAGCATTTT
V gene: TRBV6-6
D gene: NA
clone size: many
J gene: TRBJ1-5

CDR3 protein: CAISEVGKNTEAFF
CDR3 DNA: TGTGCCATCAGTGAGGTTGGGAAGAACACTGAAGCTTTCTTT
V gene: TRBV10-3
D gene: NA
clone size: NA
J gene: TRBJ1-1

CDR3 protein: CASSLQGWGRGTGELFF
CDR3 DNA: TGTGCCAGCAGTTTACAGGGCTGGGGGCGCGGCACCGGGGAGCTGTTTTTT
V gene: TRBV28
D gene: NA
clone size: many
J gene: TRBJ2-2

CDR3 protein: CASSVVRAPPNYGYTF
CDR3 DNA: TGTGCCAGCAGTGTGGTTAGGGCACCCCCTAACTATGGCTACACCTTC
V gene: TRBV2
D gene: NA
clone size: few
J gene: TRBJ1-2

CDR3 protein: CASSAVASRAFF
CDR3 DNA: TGCGCCAGCAGTGCTGTGGCCTCGAGAGCTTTCTTT
V gene: TRBV10-2
D gene: NA
clone size: few
J gene: TRBJ1-1

CDR3 protein: CASSGPRQTYGYTF
CDR3 DNA: TGTGCCAGCAGTGGCCCTAGACAGACCTATGGCTACACCTTC
V gene: TRBV2
D gene: NA
clone size: few
J gene: TRBJ1-2

CDR3 protein: CASSVPLNTEAFF
CDR3 DNA: TGTGCCAGCAGCGTACCATTGAACACTGAAGCTTTCTTT
V gene: TRBV9
D gene: NA
clone size: few
J gene: TRBJ1-1

CDR3 protein: CASSLEQGARQYF
CDR3 DNA: TGTGCCAGCAGTTTAGAACAGGGGGCGAGGCAGTACTTC
V gene: TRBV12-3/TRBV12-4
D gene: TRBD1
clone size: many
J gene: TRBJ2-7

CDR3 protein: CASSLERTLNTEAFF
CDR3 DNA: TGCGCCAGCAGCTTGGAACGAACCCTGAACACTGAAGCTTTCTTT
V gene: TRBV5-1
D gene: NA
clone size: few
J gene: TRBJ1-1

CDR3 protein: CATSDLVGGRGDDTEAFF
CDR3 DNA: TGTGCCACCAGTGATTTAGTCGGTGGCAGGGGGGACGACACTGAAGCTTTCTTT
V gene: TRBV24-1
D gene: TRBD1
clone size: many
J gene: TRBJ1-1

CDR3 protein: CASSSTGTGRTQYF
CDR3 DNA: TGTGCCAGTAGCAGCACCGGGACAGGGAGGACCCAGTACTTC
V gene: TRBV19
D gene: TRBD1
clone size: few
J gene: TRBJ2-5

CDR3 protein: CASSYSGTLTGNEQFF
CDR3 DNA: TGTGCCAGCAGTTACTCAGGAACTCTTACCGGCAATGAGCAGTTCTTC
V gene: TRBV6-5
D gene: NA
clone size: many
J gene: TRBJ2-1

CDR3 protein: CASSEYGIGGGRRYNEQFF
CDR3 DNA: TGTGCCAGCAGTGAATATGGGATTGGTGGTGGTAGGCGATACAATGAGCAGTTCTTC
V gene: TRBV25-1
D gene: NA
clone size: few
J gene: TRBJ2-1

CDR3 protein: CASSSAENQPQHF
CDR3 DNA: TGTGCCAGCAGTTCGGCGGAGAATCAGCCCCAGCATTTT
V gene: TRBV12-3/TRBV12-4
D gene: NA
clone size: many
J gene: TRBJ1-5